The 7 T cell receptor beta chains listed next were all sequenced from one sample in a study of blood T cell repertoires in COVID-19. Clones were sequenced by immunoSEQ multiplex PCR, and TCRdb holds only the in-frame ones, with some missing. The sample lists about 170,000 clones; 84% were seen once. The source material was peripheral blood. The receptors come from a man aged 40-49 years who had recovered from COVID-19.

V and J are TRBV13 and TRBJ1-6, with 7 bases lining up with TRBD1. Germline V gives CDR1 PRHDT, CDR2 FYEKMQ (reference sequence). There are 14 residues in the CDR3. The V gene end was trimmed by 1 base and the J gene end by 8 bases; junction bases not matched to a gene: 2. CDR3 sequence reads: CASSLVDRDSPLHF. CDR3 nucleotide sequence: TGTGCCAGCAGCTTAGTTGACAGGGATTCACCCCTCCACTTT.

The chain joins TRBV10-1 to TRBJ2-7; D unresolved. The CDR3 is 16 amino acids. Germline V lookup: CDR1 WNHNN, CDR2 SYGVQD (reference sequence). Trimming took off 4 bases at V and 0 bases at J, with 16 bases between the two ends. CDR3 bases: TGCGCCAGCAGTGCAACGCCGTCATCGAGCTCCTACGAGCAGTACTTC. As protein: CASSATPSSSSYEQYF.

The chain couples TRBV11-2 to TRBJ2-3, with 9 positions matching TRBD2. The CDR3 runs 14 residues. V gave up 5 bases and J gave up 2 bases; unmatched junction bases: 2. CDR1 is SGHAT and CDR2 is FQNNGV in the germline V gene. DNA for the CDR3: TGTGCCAGCAGCCGGACTAGCGACACAGATACGCAGTATTTT. Its protein product is CASSRTSDTDTQYF.

V usage is TRBV18 and J usage is TRBJ1-2, with TRBD1 identical over 8 bases. The V gene's germline CDR1 is KGHSH and CDR2 LQKENI. The CDR3 consists of 13 residues. Trimming cost V 5 bases and J 3 bases; bases outside gene matches: 2. The CDR3 here is CASSMTGDYGYTF. CDR3 DNA sequence: TGTGCCAGCTCAATGACAGGGGACTATGGCTACACCTTC. Supplemented by reference TRBV18 and TRBJ1-2, the full variable domain reads NAGVMQNPRHLVRRRGQEARLRCSPMKGHSHVYWYRQLPEEGLKFMVYLQKENIIDESGMPKERFSAEFPKEGPSILRIQQVVRGDSAAYFCASSMTGDYGYTFGSGTRLTVV.

The chain has TRBV29-1 and TRBJ2-5; 7 bases are a match to TRBD2. Per germline, CDR1 SQVTM and CDR2 ANQGSEA. This CDR3 is built from 15 residues. The V gene end was trimmed by 0 bases and the J gene end by 1 base; junction bases not matched to a gene: 5. CDR3: CSVEDMWEGQETQYF. Here the CDR3 DNA reads TGCAGCGTTGAAGATATGTGGGAGGGCCAAGAGACCCAGTACTTC.

The V and J genes are TRBV3-1 (or the pseudogene TRBV3-2) and TRBJ2-1; 8 bases fit TRBD1. V lost 4 bases, J lost 4 bases, and 6 bases stayed unmatched. This CDR3 contains 15 residues. Germline CDR1 and CDR2: LGHDT and YNNKEL (reference sequence). As DNA, the CDR3 is TGTGCCAGCAGCCCCGACAGGGGCCCGTACAATGAGCAGTTCTTC. Translating gives CASSPDRGPYNEQFF.

The chain joins TRBV18 to TRBJ2-3; weak D call: TRBD1 (5 bases). Trimming removed 3 bases at V and 6 bases at J, with 7 bases between. CDR1 is KGHSH, CDR2 LQKENI, per germline. This CDR3 contains 12 residues. CDR3 sequence: CASSPTADTQYF. The DNA of the CDR3 is TGTGCCAGCTCACCGACAGCGGATACGCAGTATTTT.